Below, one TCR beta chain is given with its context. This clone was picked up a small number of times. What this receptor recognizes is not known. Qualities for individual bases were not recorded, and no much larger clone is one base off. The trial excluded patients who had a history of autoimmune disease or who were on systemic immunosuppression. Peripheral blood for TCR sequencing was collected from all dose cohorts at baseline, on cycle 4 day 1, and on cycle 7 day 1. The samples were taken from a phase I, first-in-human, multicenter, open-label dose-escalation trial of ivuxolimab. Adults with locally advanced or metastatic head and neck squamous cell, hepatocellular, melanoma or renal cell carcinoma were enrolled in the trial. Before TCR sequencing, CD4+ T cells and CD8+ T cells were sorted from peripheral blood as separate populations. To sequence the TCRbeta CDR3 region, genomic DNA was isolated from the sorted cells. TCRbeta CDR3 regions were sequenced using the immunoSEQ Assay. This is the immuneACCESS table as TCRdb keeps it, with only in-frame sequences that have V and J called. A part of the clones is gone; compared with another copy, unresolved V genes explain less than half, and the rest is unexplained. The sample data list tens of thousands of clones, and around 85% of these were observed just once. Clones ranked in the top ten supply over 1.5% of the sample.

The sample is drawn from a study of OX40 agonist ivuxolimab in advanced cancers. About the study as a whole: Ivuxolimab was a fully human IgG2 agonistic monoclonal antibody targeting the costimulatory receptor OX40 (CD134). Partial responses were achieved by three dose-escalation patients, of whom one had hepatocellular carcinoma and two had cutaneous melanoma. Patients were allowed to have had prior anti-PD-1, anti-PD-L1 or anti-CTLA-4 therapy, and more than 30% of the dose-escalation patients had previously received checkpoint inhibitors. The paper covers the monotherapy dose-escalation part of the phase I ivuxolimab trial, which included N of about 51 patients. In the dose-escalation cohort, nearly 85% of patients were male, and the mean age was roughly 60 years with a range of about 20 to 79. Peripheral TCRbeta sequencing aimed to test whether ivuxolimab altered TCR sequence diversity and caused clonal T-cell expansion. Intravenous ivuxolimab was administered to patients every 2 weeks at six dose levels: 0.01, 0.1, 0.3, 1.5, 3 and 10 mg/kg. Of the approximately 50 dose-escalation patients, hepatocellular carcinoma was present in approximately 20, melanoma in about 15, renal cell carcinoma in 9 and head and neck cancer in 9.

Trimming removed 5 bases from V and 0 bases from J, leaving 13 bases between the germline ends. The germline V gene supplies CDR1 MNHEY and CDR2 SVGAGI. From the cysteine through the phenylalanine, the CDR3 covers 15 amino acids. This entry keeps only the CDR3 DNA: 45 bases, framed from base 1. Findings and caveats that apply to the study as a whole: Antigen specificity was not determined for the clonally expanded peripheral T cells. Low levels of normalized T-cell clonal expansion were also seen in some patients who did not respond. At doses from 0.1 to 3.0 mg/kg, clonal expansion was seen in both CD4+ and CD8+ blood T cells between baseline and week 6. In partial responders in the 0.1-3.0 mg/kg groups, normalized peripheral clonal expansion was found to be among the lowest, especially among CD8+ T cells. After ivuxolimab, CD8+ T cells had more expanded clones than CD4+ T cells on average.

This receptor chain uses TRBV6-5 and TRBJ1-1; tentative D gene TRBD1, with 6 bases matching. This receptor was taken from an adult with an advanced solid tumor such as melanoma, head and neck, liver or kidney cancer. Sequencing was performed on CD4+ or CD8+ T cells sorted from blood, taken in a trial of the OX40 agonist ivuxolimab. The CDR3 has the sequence CASSLSGQLNTEAFF. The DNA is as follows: TGTGCCAGCAGTCTTTCAGGACAGTTGAACACTGAAGCTTTCTTT.